This T cell receptor (beta chain) was sequenced in a study of cytomegalovirus exposure and HLA in healthy donors. Across the study: It was reported in a later analysis that the approximately 120 validation repertoires used the same platform as the roughly 700 first-cohort repertoires.

Sequenced by immunoSEQ multiplex PCR; TCRdb stores in-frame clones only, minus some. The data contain roughly 130,000 clones, around nine tenths of them singletons. Comment on this clone: What it recognizes is unknown.

This CDR3 has 15 amino acids. The V gene lost 0 bases and the J gene lost 0 bases, with 8 bases spanning the gap. CDR1 and CDR2 (germline): MGHDK, SYGVNS. The study, taken as a whole, reports: Reports credit the classifier with highly specific, highly sensitive diagnosis of cytomegalovirus status. In vitro, three CMV-associated chains proved specific for CMV antigens.

Input material: PBMCs. The J gene is TRBJ1-1, the V gene TRBV25-1; D is uncertain. The TCR was taken from a man aged 25-45 years in good health and CMV-seronegative. CDR3 in DNA: TGTGCCAGCAGTGAATATCGGGGATTGAACACTGAAGCTTTCTTT. Translated, it gives CASSEYRGLNTEAFF.